These 11 T cell receptor beta chains were all obtained from the same sample, sequenced in a study of tissue T cells after allogeneic stem cell transplantation. The data were produced by immunoSEQ multiplex PCR, yet TCRdb's version contains in-frame clones alone and is incomplete. In the table there are more than 5,000 clones, about half of which are singletons. Described time point: mouse harvest day 7 after allogeneic transplant. Mouse grafts combined 10^7 T-cell-depleted bone marrow cells with 10^6 splenic CD5+ T cells. The sample comprised gut tissue. Source of these receptors: a female BALB/c mouse given C57BL/6 T cells with graft-versus-host disease after an allogeneic hematopoietic cell transplant.

Regarding this clone: Gene names are the mouse ones. Coverage ceases 1 residue before the CDR3 finishes, and the germline J gene fills in the end. The V gene is TRBV12-1, the J gene TRBJ2-5; the D is unclear. Trimming pared 0 bases from V and 6 bases from J, leaving 9 bases between. Germline values: CDR1 SGHSN, CDR2 HYEKVE. The CDR3 spans 13 residues. CDR3 sequence: CASSLEGGDTQYF. Partial CDR3 DNA: TGTGCCAGCTCTCTCGAGGGTGGGGACACCCAGTAC.

Comment on this clone: This likely came from a read error, as a far larger clone is one base away. The gene names here belong to mouse. The read is 1 residue too short to cover the CDR3 end, so that end is filled in from the germline J gene. The rearrangement joins TRBV13-2 to TRBJ2-7; D gene unclear. The ends were cut back, 0 bases at V and 3 bases at J, with 4 bases in the middle. The germline CDR1 and CDR2 sequences are NNHNN and SYGAGS (reference sequence). This CDR3 has 12 residues. The sequenced part of the CDR3 DNA is TGTGCCAGCGGTGATGCCCTCTATGAACAGTAC. Encoded protein: CASGDALYEQY. The CDR3 as a whole reads CASGDALYEQYF.

For this clone: All gene names here are mouse names. The CDR3 goes on 1 residue after the read ends, and that part is filled in from the germline J gene. The rearrangement joins TRBV26 to TRBJ2-1; D possibly corresponds to TRBD1 (7 bases). This CDR3 region has 14 residues. The V end was cut by 2 bases, the J end by 3 bases, with 8 bases between. The germline V gene has CDR1 KGHPV and CDR2 FQNQEV (reference sequence). This CDR3 reads CASSLQGGYAEQFF. The CDR3 DNA, read in part, is TGTGCCAGCAGTCTGCAGGGGGGCTATGCTGAGCAGTTC. The variable domain in full, with the rest retrieved from reference TRBV26 and TRBJ2-1, is NSKVIQTPRYLVKGQGQKAKMRCIPEKGHPVVFWYQQNKNNEFKFLINFQNQEVLQQIDMTEKRFSAECPSNSPCSLEIQSSEAGDSALYLCASSLQGGYAEQFFGPGTRLTVL.

Points on this clone: Gene names are the mouse ones. This CDR3 is CASSQNWGDVTLYF. The DNA read from the CDR3 is TGTGCCAGCAGCCAAAACTGGGGGGACGTCACCTTGTAC. This chain connects TRBV5 to TRBJ2-4, with 9 bases identical to TRBD2. The read gets to within 1 residue of the CDR3 end, and the germline J gene fills in the rest. CDR1 is LGHNA, CDR2 YNLKQL, per germline (reference sequence). V lost 2 bases, J lost 8 bases, and 5 bases stayed unmatched. This CDR3 is 14 amino acids long.

This clone was observed a single time. Gene names are the mouse ones. The sequence runs out 1 residue before the end of the CDR3; the remainder is reconstructed from the germline J gene. The chain employs TRBV15 and TRBJ2-4; D is uncertain. The CDR3 length is 14 residues. The V end was cut by 1 base, the J end by 0 bases, with 5 bases between. CDR1 SGHND and CDR2 FRSKSL come from the germline V gene. The CDR3 bases that were read are TGTGCCAGCAGTTTAGGGGGTAGTCAAAACACCTTGTAC. Its translation: CASSLGGSQNTLY. The CDR3 as a whole reads CASSLGGSQNTLYF.

This clone occurred a few times. Genes and germline are mouse. The DNA ends 1 residue before the CDR3 does, and the rest of the CDR3 is filled in from the germline J gene. Within the sample, other DNA sequences also encode this same CDR3. The J gene is TRBJ1-1, the V gene TRBV26, with D maybe TRBD1 (6 bases). Per the germline V gene, CDR1 is KGHPV and CDR2 is FQNQEV (reference sequence). The V end lost 3 bases, the J end lost 8 bases, and 10 bases lay between the germline ends. CDR3 size: 12 residues. This chain's CDR3 is CASSLRGGEVFF. The part of the CDR3 DNA that was read is TGTGCCAGCAGTCTCCGGGGGGGCGAAGTCTTC. Looking up the rest from reference TRBV26 and TRBJ1-1 gives the full variable domain: NSKVIQTPRYLVKGQGQKAKMRCIPEKGHPVVFWYQQNKNNEFKFLINFQNQEVLQQIDMTEKRFSAECPSNSPCSLEIQSSEAGDSALYLCASSLRGGEVFFGKGTRLTVV.

Remarks on this clone: All gene names here are mouse names. With the read ending 1 residue before the CDR3 end, the germline J gene is used to fill in that end. J is TRBJ1-1 and V is TRBV23; the DNA was not compared with TRBD1, the D call given in the table. This CDR3 has 13 residues. Germline assignment: CDR1 KGHTA and CDR2 FQNQQP. Partial CDR3 DNA: TGCTCCAGCAGTCGGGACAGGGAAACAGAAGTCTTC. Protein: CSSSRDRETEVF. The full CDR3 protein reads CSSSRDRETEVFF.

Worth noting for this clone: Mouse names are used for the genes. Sequencing ends 1 residue short of the CDR3 end; the germline J gene provides the rest. The chain has TRBV3 and TRBJ2-1; D remains ambiguous. Trimming shortened V by 2 bases and J by 3 bases, and 5 bases separated the two germline ends. This CDR3 is built from 13 residues. CDR1 is SNHLY, CDR2 FYNGKV, per germline (reference sequence). The CDR3 sequence is CASSLNSYAEQFF. The part of the CDR3 DNA that was read is TGTGCCAGCAGCTTAAACAGCTATGCTGAGCAGTTC.

This clone was detected a few times. Each gene name is a mouse one. The sequence runs out 1 residue before the end of the CDR3; the remainder is reconstructed from the germline J gene. This sequence joins TRBV26 and TRBJ1-4; possible D gene TRBD1, 5 bases. V lost 6 bases and J lost 0, with 8 bases in between. Germline-derived CDR1 and CDR2 are KGHPV and FQNQEV (reference sequence). The CDR3 loop spans 14 amino acids. Partial CDR3 DNA: TGTGCCAGCAGCCGGGACCTTTCCAACGAAAGATTATTT. Translated, it gives CASSRDLSNERLF. The full CDR3 protein reads CASSRDLSNERLFF.

About this clone: The gene names given are mouse names. The read ends 1 residue shy of where the CDR3 ends; the end is completed using the germline J gene. V gene TRBV15 combines with J gene TRBJ1-2; no reliable D call. V lost 1 base, J lost 0 bases, and 6 bases lay in between. Germline-derived CDR1 and CDR2 are SGHND and FRSKSL. The CDR3 is 14 amino acids. Incomplete CDR3 DNA: TGTGCCAGCAGTTTAGTACGGGCAAACTCCGACTACACC. Its translation is CASSLVRANSDYT. The CDR3 in full is CASSLVRANSDYTF.

This clone was counted only a few times. Gene labels here are mouse ones. Read data end 1 residue before the CDR3 end; the end is taken from the germline J gene. The chain joins TRBV16 to TRBJ2-7; tentatively, D is TRBD1 (5 bases). Germline V gene data show CDR1 as SGHSA and CDR2 as FRNQAP. The CDR3 runs to 13 residues. Trimming removed 5 bases at V and 2 bases at J, with 10 bases between. The covered CDR3 bases are TGTGCAAGCAGCCCCCAGGGCCCCTATGAACAGTAC. The encoded protein is CASSPQGPYEQY. The full CDR3 sequence reads CASSPQGPYEQYF. The whole variable domain, remainder taken from reference TRBV16 and TRBJ2-7, is NAGVIQTPRHKVTGKGQEATLWCEPISGHSAVFWYRQTIVQGLEFLTYFRNQAPIDDSGMPKERFSAQMPNQSHSTLKIQSTQPQDSAVYLCASSPQGPYEQYFGPGTRLTVL.